This record looks at one TCR beta chain sequence and its context. Its antigen is as yet unknown. The sample belongs to a study of T-cell memory formation after mild COVID-19. Study-wide points: Clones that contracted clustered mainly in CM and EM if CD4+ and in EMRA if CD8+.

From the 5' RACE reads, TCRdb called clonotypes with MiXCR, one entry per CDR3 protein. This table holds roughly 220,000 distinct CDR3 sequences, around 8.8% found once. CDR1 is MNHEY, CDR2 SVGEGT, per germline. Trimming cost V 4 bases and J 8 bases, with 18 bases left between them. The CDR3 length is 16 residues. The sample consisted of PBMCs or a T cell subset sorted from them (not recorded which). The TCR originated in a man in his late teens or twenties who had mild COVID-19 (a few samples of this study predate the infection). Cell type and time point are not known. This sequence joins TRBV6-2 or TRBV6-3 and TRBJ1-6; D might be TRBD1 (5 bases). CDR3 region: CASSWRGSPGDSPLHF. CDR3 sequence (DNA): TGTGCCAGCAGTTGGCGGGGATCACCGGGGGATTCACCCCTCCACTTT.